This T cell receptor beta chain appears in the sequencing data of a study of blood T cell repertoires in COVID-19 (dated by TCRdb to the early 2020s). Study-wide context: Collaborator samples came from the United States, Italy and Spain and covered acute and convalescent phases of COVID-19. Where available, HLA class I and class II types were obtained from metadata supplied by the sample provider rather than from assay-based typing. Subjects who had been exposed to COVID-19, were actively infected with it, or had recovered from it provided the deeply sampled blood TCRbeta repertoires that made up the dataset. The material from the prospective study consisted of cDNA or gDNA derived from T cells, B-cell-depleted T cells, or PBMCs. Samples were obtained from the ongoing ImmuneRACE study (first 160 participants) and from some 1,200 subjects provided by 6 global collaborators. Sample metadata almost always included a de-identified subject ID, COVID-19 status, age in years and sex. The repertoires were released in a freely available public database intended as a resource for research on the immune response to SARS-CoV-2. The full study reports these points: The quantity of clinical and demographic metadata differed by source and by participant and was supplied without curation.

TCRbeta CDR3 regions were amplified from genomic DNA by means of the immunoSEQ Assay, a bias-controlled multiplex PCR. The authors processed their data as follows. Nucleated cell counts per sample were estimated from amplification of reference gene primers within the assay. Sequence reads were collapsed and filtered to measure the absolute abundance of every unique TCRbeta CDR3 rearrangement. For each sample, productive Simpson clonality was calculated as the square root of Simpson's diversity index over productive rearrangements. TCRdb took this table from immuneACCESS and kept in-frame rearrangements with V and J called. Such tables lack part of the clones; where checked against another copy, unresolved V genes explain under half of the gap, and the rest is unexplained. V and J calls and clone size are as listed in that table; D and trimming were resolved from the DNA. Here the sample has 200,000 or so clones; 81% occur a single time. 12% of the sample is in the top ten clones.

The CDR3 covers 17 residues, taking in both the cysteine and the phenylalanine. Of all the DNA, just the CDR3 is kept, 51 bases in frame from base 1. Relative to germline, V is 1 base shorter and J is 1 base shorter, with 13 bases between their ends. CDR1 and CDR2, looked up from the germline V gene, are SGHVS and FQNEAQ. On this clone itself: It has no known antigen specificity. No much larger clone is present one base from it, and per-base qualities are unavailable.

At one collaborating source in Seattle, patients were enrolled during active infection and were followed longitudinally through the course of disease. The collaborating institutions used their own protocols to collect whole blood in K2EDTA tubes. For TCRbeta analysis, collaborators shipped samples in one of three forms: frozen whole blood, isolated PBMCs, or DNA extracted from either of those sample types. This TCR derives from a woman of 80 years or more with COVID-19, enrolled during active disease. The sequencing sample was made of peripheral blood. The V gene is TRBV7-8 and the J gene is TRBJ2-2; the D gene is perhaps TRBD1, from 6 matching bases. At the DNA level, the sequence is TGTGCCAGCAGCTTAGGGGTCGGGACACAGAACACCGGGGAGCTGTTTTTT. It translates to CASSLGVGTQNTGELFF.